This T cell receptor beta chain was captured by sequencing in a study of blood T cell repertoires in COVID-19. Study-level information: COVID-19 samples, acute and convalescent, were from the United States, Italy and Spain.

The length of the CDR3 is 12 residues. The germline CDR1 and CDR2 sequences are LGHDT and YNNKEL (reference sequence). After removal of 3 bases from V and 8 bases from J, the junction contained 3 bases not matched to a gene. In the original processing: Amplification with reference gene primers provided the estimates of nucleated cell counts. This table comes from immunoSEQ multiplex PCR, and its TCRdb copy is limited to in-frame clones, with some not included. Clonal size and the V and J genes are those of that table, whereas D and trimming came from the DNA. This sample has about 100,000 clones, with approximately 86% found just once.

The V and J genes are TRBV3-1 (or the pseudogene TRBV3-2) and TRBJ1-2; TRBD1 matches 7 bases. This TCR came from a man between 45 and 60 years old with active or convalescent COVID-19. Sequences were obtained from peripheral blood. CDR3 sequence reads: CASSQAGGGYTF. The CDR3 bases are TGTGCCAGCAGCCAGGCAGGGGGAGGCTACACCTTC.